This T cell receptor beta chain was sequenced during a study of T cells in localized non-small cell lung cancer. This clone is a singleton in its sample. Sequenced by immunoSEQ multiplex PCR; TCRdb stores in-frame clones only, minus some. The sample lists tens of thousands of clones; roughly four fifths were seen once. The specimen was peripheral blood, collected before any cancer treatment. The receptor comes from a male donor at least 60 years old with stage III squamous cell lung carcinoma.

The CDR3 region has the DNA TGTGCCAGCAGCTTAGCCCCAGGGTTTCGCGGTGGCACTGAAGCTTTCTTT. This sequence encodes CASSLAPGFRGGTEAFF. This chain joins TRBV7-9 and TRBJ1-1; perhaps TRBD1 as D (5 bases). Per the germline V gene, CDR1 is SEHNR and CDR2 is FQNEAQ (reference sequence). V was shortened by 0 bases and J by 4 bases, with 18 bases between the two germline ends. The CDR3 contains 17 residues.